The next 23 T cell receptor beta chains were all read from a single sample in a study of T cell clonality in common variable immunodeficiency. The repertoire was sequenced with immunoSEQ multiplex PCR; TCRdb's copy has only in-frame clones and lacks some. The sample has about 28,000 clones, none seen only once. The sample was peripheral blood mononuclear cells. All receptors derive from a person between 18 and 69 years old in good health.

Many counts were recorded for this clone. The read ends 3 residues before the CDR3 terminus; that terminus is restored from the germline J gene. V gene TRBV2 combines with J gene TRBJ2-2, with a tentative D call TRBD1 (6 bases). The germline V and J ends were trimmed by 9 bases and 8 bases, with 22 bases remaining between them. Germline CDR1 is SNHLY and CDR2 is FYNNEI. The CDR3 runs to 15 residues. The CDR3 here is CASSMGDIAPGELFF. CDR3 DNA (partial): TGTGCCAGTTCCATGGGGGACATCGCCCCAGGGGAG.

The table lists this clone with many counts. The CDR3 end falls 3 residues outside the read, so it is completed with the germline J gene. The V and J genes are TRBV2 and TRBJ2-3; 8 bases match TRBD2. The ends lost 6 bases at V and 1 base at J; junction bases unmatched: 9. The CDR3 is 16 residues long. Germline V gene sequence: CDR1 SNHLY, CDR2 FYNNEI. CDR3 sequence reads: CASSPSGRGGTDTQYF. The sequenced CDR3 bases are TGTGCCAGCAGCCCCTCCGGGCGGGGGGGCACAGATACG.

This clone was recorded many times. The CDR3 goes on 3 residues after the read ends, and that part is filled in from the germline J gene. V is TRBV2 and J is TRBJ2-5, with D perhaps TRBD2 (6 bases). This CDR3 has 12 residues. V dropped 11 bases and J dropped 4 bases, with 14 bases sitting between them. Germline V gene sequence: CDR1 SNHLY, CDR2 FYNNEI. The part of the CDR3 DNA that was read is TGTGCCGGCGGCTCCGGGGGAGAGACC. It codes for CAGGSGGET. The full CDR3 sequence reads CAGGSGGETQYF.

At least ten counts were recorded for this clone. The read ends 3 residues shy of where the CDR3 ends; the end is completed using the germline J gene. The V and J genes are TRBV20-1 and TRBJ2-7, with 8 nucleotides matching TRBD2. V lost 8 bases to trimming and J lost 5 bases; unmatched junction nucleotides: 11. CDR3 length: 13 residues. The germline CDR1 and CDR2 sequences are DFQATT and SNEGSKA (reference sequence). The part of the CDR3 DNA that was read is TGCAGTAGCGGGGGCCAACGACTGGACGAG. Its protein is CSSGGQRLDE. The CDR3 in its entirety is CSSGGQRLDEQYF.

A few counts support this clone. The read is 3 residues too short to cover the CDR3 end, so that end is filled in from the germline J gene. V and J are TRBV7-2 and TRBJ1-3; D uncertain. V lost 5 bases, J lost 2 bases, and 10 bases lay in between. The CDR3 is made up of 14 amino acids. Germline V gives CDR1 SGHTA, CDR2 FQGNSA. The CDR3 sequence is CASSGSGAGNTIYF. Incomplete CDR3 DNA: TGTGCCAGCAGCGGGTCCGGGGCTGGAAACACC.

This clone was seen many times. The read gets to within 3 residues of the CDR3 end, and the germline J gene fills in the rest. This chain uses TRBV2 with TRBJ1-2; a possible D gene is TRBD1 (6 bases). CDR1 SNHLY and CDR2 FYNNEI come from the germline V gene. This CDR3 has 12 residues. Trimming removed 7 bases from V and 3 bases from J, with 9 bases in between. The CDR3 loop reads CASTGDHYGYTF. Partial CDR3 DNA: TGTGCCAGCACAGGGGATCACTATGGC. The full variable domain, in which reference TRBV2 and TRBJ1-2 provide the parts outside the CDR3, is EPEVTQTPSHQVTQMGQEVILRCVPISNHLYFYWYRQILGQKVEFLVSFYNNEISEKSEIFDDQFSVERPDGSNFTLKIRSTKLEDSAMYFCASTGDHYGYTFGSGTRLTVV.

For this clone: The sequence runs out 3 residues before the end of the CDR3; the remainder is reconstructed from the germline J gene. The chain is built from TRBV6-1 and TRBJ2-3, with 8 positions matching TRBD2. Per germline, CDR1 MNHNS and CDR2 SASEGT. The CDR3 runs to 14 residues. The sequenced CDR3 bases are TGTGCCAGCAGTGAAGATGGGACTAGGCGAACG. This gives the protein CASSEDGTRRT. The CDR3 reads in full as CASSEDGTRRTQYF.

This clone appeared many times. With the read ending 3 residues before the CDR3 end, the germline J gene is used to fill in that end. The chain employs TRBV6-2 or TRBV6-3 and TRBJ2-1; TRBD1 or TRBD2 may be the D gene (6 bases each). The germline CDR1 and CDR2 sequences are MNHEY and SVGEGT. Deletions cut 6 bases from V and 5 bases from J, with 20 bases between. CDR3 length: 16 residues. The chain's CDR3 is CASSLRRGQGNNEQFF. The CDR3 DNA, read in part, is TGTGCCAGCAGCCTAAGGAGGGGACAAGGAAACAATGAG.

This clone was recorded a few times. The sequence runs out 3 residues before the end of the CDR3; the remainder is reconstructed from the germline J gene. The chain has TRBV5-8 and TRBJ1-5, with D possibly matching TRBD1 (6 bases). The CDR3 has 14 amino acids. In germline, CDR1 is SGHTS, CDR2 YDEGEE. V lost 2 bases, J lost 4 bases, and 10 bases lay in between. The CDR3 bases that were read are TGTGCCAGCAGCTTAGACAGGACTAATCAGCCC. Its translation: CASSLDRTNQP. The CDR3 as a whole reads CASSLDRTNQPQHF. The whole variable domain, filled in from reference TRBV5-8 and TRBJ1-5, reads EAGVTQSPTHLIKTRGQQATLRCSPISGHTSVYWYQQALGLGLQFLLWYDEGEERNRGNFPPRFSGRQFPNYSSELNVNALELEDSALYLCASSLDRTNQPQHFGDGTRLSIL.

In this sample, this clone turned up many times. CDR3 region: CASTHTAGGGNIQYF. The covered CDR3 bases are TGCGCCAGCACCCATACGGCGGGGGGTGGAAACATT. The chain has TRBV5-1 and TRBJ2-4, with 8 nucleotides matching TRBD2. The CDR3 end falls 3 residues outside the read, so it is completed with the germline J gene. Per germline, CDR1 SGHRS and CDR2 YFSETQ. CDR3 size: 15 residues. The V and J ends lost 6 bases and 6 bases, in that order; junction bases with no gene match: 11.

This clone showed up many times. The read ends 3 residues shy of where the CDR3 ends; the end is completed using the germline J gene. The chain joins TRBV2 to TRBJ2-3; 8 nucleotides agree with TRBD2. V shed 8 bases and J 3 bases; nucleotides not matched to a gene: 10. The CDR3 is 15 residues long. From germline, CDR1 is SNHLY and CDR2 FYNNEI. The part of the CDR3 DNA that was read is TGTGCCAGCTCCATGAAGGGACTAGAAACAGATACG. It is translated as CASSMKGLETDT. In full, the CDR3 is CASSMKGLETDTQYF.

This clone has at least ten counts. The read falls 3 residues short of the CDR3 end, and the missing part is taken from the germline J gene. J is TRBJ1-1 and V is TRBV28; 7 bases are shared with TRBD1. This CDR3 is built from 12 residues. Germline V gene data show CDR1 as MDHEN and CDR2 as SYDVKM. V shed 5 bases and J 4 bases; nucleotides not matched to a gene: 1. CDR3 sequence: CASSRQGTEAFF. CDR3 bases read: TGTGCCAGCAGTAGACAGGGCACTGAA.

This clone appeared many times. The sequenced part of the CDR3 DNA is TGTGCCAGCAGTTTTGCAGATGCAACTAATGAAAAA. Amino acids: CASSFADATNEK. The CDR3 in full is CASSFADATNEKLFF. The chain joins TRBV2 to TRBJ1-4; D is undetermined. The read is 3 residues too short to cover the CDR3 end, so that end is filled in from the germline J gene. Germline CDR1 SNHLY, CDR2 FYNNEI. V lost 5 bases, J lost 0 bases, and 10 bases lay in between. The CDR3 is 15 residues long.

In this sample, this clone turned up many times. The read finishes 3 residues shy of the CDR3 end, and the germline J gene is used to complete it. The chain combines TRBV2 with TRBJ2-7, with D perhaps matching TRBD2 (6 bases). Trimming cost V 2 bases and J 2 bases, with 16 bases left between them. The CDR3 covers 16 residues. Germline V lookup: CDR1 SNHLY, CDR2 FYNNEI. CDR3 amino acids: CASSEPLGGSPYEQYF. The sequenced part of the CDR3 DNA is TGTGCCAGCAGTGAACCTCTCGGGGGATCCCCCTACGAG.

Ten or more counts support this clone. Read data end 3 residues before the CDR3 end; the end is taken from the germline J gene. The chain employs TRBV18 and TRBJ2-3; D is possibly TRBD2 (5 bases). Germline CDR1 KGHSH, CDR2 LQKENI. CDR3 length equals 17 residues. Trimming took off 3 bases at V and 2 bases at J, with 18 bases between the two ends. CDR3 DNA (partial): TGTGCCAGCTCACCTTTCGGTCCCAAGCGGTACACAGATACG. Translated: CASSPFGPKRYTDT. The CDR3, in full, reads CASSPFGPKRYTDTQYF.

This clone was seen repeatedly, ten times or more. The sequence runs out 3 residues before the end of the CDR3; the remainder is reconstructed from the germline J gene. The gene calls are TRBV24-1 and TRBJ2-1; 9 bases are shared with TRBD1. Trimming cost V 5 bases and J 4 bases; bases outside gene matches: 5. Germline CDR1 reads KGHDR; CDR2 reads SFDVKD. The CDR3 contains 15 residues. The CDR3 reads CATSGTGAGYNEQFF. The part of the CDR3 DNA that was read is TGTGCCACCAGTGGGACAGGGGCTGGTTACAATGAG.

At least ten counts were recorded for this clone. Read coverage stops 3 residues before the CDR3 terminus; the germline J gene supplies the remainder. J is TRBJ2-7 and V is TRBV18; D is unresolved. This CDR3 is built from 11 residues. Germline lookup yields CDR1 KGHSH and CDR2 LQKENI. Deletions cut 3 bases from V and 5 bases from J, with 5 bases between. The part of the CDR3 DNA that was read is TGTGCCAGCTCACCGACAAACGAG. This sequence encodes CASSPTNE. The CDR3 in full is CASSPTNEQYF.

This clone is medium-sized. The read is 3 residues too short to cover the CDR3 end, so that end is filled in from the germline J gene. J is TRBJ2-3 and V is TRBV6-4; D might be TRBD2 (6 bases). V was shortened by 5 bases and J by 1 base, with 13 bases between the two germline ends. The V gene's germline CDR1 is MRHNA and CDR2 SNTAGT. This CDR3 is built from 15 residues. The DNA read from the CDR3 is TGTGCCAGCAGTCGGAGCGGGTTAGGCACAGATACG. This sequence encodes CASSRSGLGTDT. The whole CDR3 protein is CASSRSGLGTDTQYF.

At least ten counts were recorded for this clone. The DNA read from the CDR3 is TGCGCCAGCAGCTTCACCAAGGGACAGGGAGGTTACGAG. Translation gives CASSFTKGQGGYE. Given in full, the CDR3 is CASSFTKGQGGYEQYF. The chain is built from TRBV5-1 and TRBJ2-7; 9 bases are a match to TRBD1. The read ends 3 residues shy of where the CDR3 ends; the end is completed using the germline J gene. From germline, CDR1 is SGHRS and CDR2 YFSETQ. This CDR3 has 16 residues. V gave up 2 bases and J gave up 4 bases; unmatched junction bases: 10.

This clone was detected ten times or more. From the germline J gene comes the end of the CDR3, since the read stops 3 residues before it. The chain joins TRBV18 to TRBJ2-7, with 8 bases fitting TRBD2. J gave up 3 bases and V 3 bases, and 4 bases lay outside the gene matches. The CDR3 sequence is 14 residues long. Germline V gives CDR1 KGHSH, CDR2 LQKENI. Partial CDR3 DNA: TGTGCCAGCTCACCGGGACTAGTCAACTACGAG. It specifies CASSPGLVNYE. The full CDR3 sequence reads CASSPGLVNYEQYF.

In its sample, this clone was seen many times. The CDR3 extends 3 residues past the end of the read, so its final part is completed from the germline J gene. The chain links TRBV4-2 to TRBJ2-2; 7 bases are a match to TRBD1. CDR3 length equals 15 residues. Germline loops: CDR1 LGHNA, CDR2 YNFKEQ. J lost 5 bases, V lost 6 bases, and 9 bases had no gene match. Incomplete CDR3 DNA: TGTGCCAGCAGAATGAAATGGGACAGTACCGGGGAG. It translates to CASRMKWDSTGE. The full CDR3 reads CASRMKWDSTGELFF.

This clone is judged medium-sized. Its ends do not fully match the called genes, so a read error is possible. The read halts 3 residues ahead of the CDR3 end, with the missing end drawn from the germline J gene. The V call is TRBV4-2, the J call TRBJ2-7; the match to TRBD2 covers 10 bases. In germline, CDR1 is LGHNA, CDR2 YNFKEQ. The CDR3 contains 17 residues. The CDR3 sequence is CASSQDLETSGSYEQYF. The DNA read from the CDR3 is TGCGCCAGCAGCCAAGATTTGGAGACTAGCGGGTCCTACGAG.

Ten or more counts support this clone. From the germline J gene comes the end of the CDR3, since the read stops 3 residues before it. The chain uses TRBV19 and TRBJ2-1, with unresolved D. Per the germline V gene, CDR1 is LNHDA and CDR2 is SQIVND (reference sequence). This CDR3 region has 11 residues. V lost 6 bases to trimming and J lost 4 bases, with 4 bases between them. The CDR3 bases that were read are TGTGCCAGTAGCCAATACAATGAG. This codes for CASSQYNE. The complete CDR3 protein is CASSQYNEQFF.